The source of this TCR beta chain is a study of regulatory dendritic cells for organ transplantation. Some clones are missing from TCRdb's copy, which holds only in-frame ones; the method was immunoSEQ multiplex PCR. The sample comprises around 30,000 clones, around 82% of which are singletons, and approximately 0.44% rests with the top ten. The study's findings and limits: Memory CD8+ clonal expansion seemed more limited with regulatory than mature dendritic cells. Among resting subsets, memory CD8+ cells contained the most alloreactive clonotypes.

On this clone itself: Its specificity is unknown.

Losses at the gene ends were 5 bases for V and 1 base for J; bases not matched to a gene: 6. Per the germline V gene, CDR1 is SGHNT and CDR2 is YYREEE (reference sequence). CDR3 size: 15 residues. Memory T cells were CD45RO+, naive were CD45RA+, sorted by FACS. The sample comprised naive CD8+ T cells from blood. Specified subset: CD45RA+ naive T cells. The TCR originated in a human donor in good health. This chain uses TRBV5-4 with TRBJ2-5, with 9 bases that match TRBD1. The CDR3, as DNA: TGTGCCAGCAGTTGGGACAGGGAAAGCCAAGAGACCCAGTACTTC. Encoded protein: CASSWDRESQETQYF.